The 9 T cell receptor beta chains presented below share a single source sample, sequenced in a study of blood T cells in healthy people across ages. The authors ran a second PCR of about 7 to 11 cycles using a sample-barcoded 5' primer and a J-beta primer mix. TCRdb used MiXCR to reprocess the 5' RACE reads, holding one entry per CDR3 protein. The top ten clones hold 15% of a sample with 710,000 or so distinct CDR3 sequences, approximately 30% of them seen once. The sample comprised blood. The receptor set was obtained from a woman over 75 in good health.

This clonotype was counted at least ten times. The V gene is TRBV6-1, the J gene TRBJ2-3; 8 bases align to TRBD2. In germline, CDR1 is MNHNS, CDR2 SASEGT. The CDR3 is 14 residues long. J lost 1 base, V lost 6 bases, and 3 bases had no gene match. The CDR3 here is CASRTGLGTDTQYF. DNA of the CDR3: TGTGCCAGCAGGACGGGACTAGGCACAGATACGCAGTATTTT.

This clonotype has at least ten counts. V is TRBV4-2 and J is TRBJ1-2; 7 positions match TRBD1. The CDR3 has 14 amino acids. Per the germline V gene, CDR1 is LGHNA and CDR2 is YNFKEQ. V shed 0 bases, J shed 5 bases, and the junction held 3 bases outside the gene matches. CDR3 nucleotide sequence: TGTGCCAGCAGCCAAGATGTACAGGGGTATGGCTACACCTTC. It is translated as CASSQDVQGYGYTF.

This clonotype was counted many times. This sequence joins TRBV5-1 and TRBJ2-7, with D possibly called TRBD1 or TRBD2 (6 bases each). Germline V gene lookup returns CDR1 SGHRS and CDR2 YFSETQ. The CDR3 is made up of 16 amino acids. V gave up 0 bases and J gave up 0 bases, with 13 bases separating them. In DNA, the CDR3 is TGCGCCAGCAGCTTGGTGGTAGGGGGGCCCTCCTACGAGCAGTACTTC. Protein: CASSLVVGGPSYEQYF.

This rearrangement joins TRBV28 to TRBJ1-4; D possibly corresponds to TRBD1 (5 bases). V was clipped by 6 bases and J by 0 bases, with 17 bases between them. Per germline, CDR1 MDHEN and CDR2 SYDVKM. The CDR3 consists of 17 residues. The CDR3 reads CASSPGRGMATNEKLFF. CDR3 nucleotide sequence: TGTGCCAGCAGCCCAGGACGGGGGATGGCAACTAATGAAAAACTGTTTTTT.

CDR3 DNA sequence: TGTGCCAGCAGCCCTCCGGGACAGGATTCCCAAATCGCTCAATATTCACCCCTCCACTTT. Its protein is CASSPPGQDSQIAQYSPLHF. This chain connects TRBV3-1 to TRBJ1-6, with TRBD1 matching over 8 bases. The CDR3 sequence is 20 residues long. J was trimmed by 8 bases and V by 4 bases; bases with no gene match: 22. Germline CDR1 is LGHDT and CDR2 is YNNKEL (reference sequence).

This clonotype was seen ten or more times. This sequence joins TRBV6-1 and TRBJ1-6; D is uncertain. The V end was cut by 7 bases, the J end by 5 bases, with 15 bases between. Germline loops: CDR1 MNHNS, CDR2 SASEGT. The CDR3 is made up of 15 amino acids. This CDR3 reads CASTRGGGNNSPLHF. The CDR3, as DNA: TGTGCCAGCACCCGGGGAGGAGGGAATAATTCACCCCTCCACTTT.

The chain carries TRBV13 and TRBJ1-1; tentatively, D is TRBD1 (5 bases). Germline values: CDR1 PRHDT, CDR2 FYEKMQ (reference sequence). V lost 4 bases to trimming and J lost 1 base, with 13 bases between them. This CDR3 comprises 15 residues. CDR3 DNA: TGTGCCAGCAGCTCCTCCGGGGGGGGGAACACTGAAGCTTTCTTT. Translation gives CASSSSGGGNTEAFF.

The V and J genes are TRBV7-9 and TRBJ1-6; 7 nucleotides align to TRBD1. Germline CDR1 and CDR2: SEHNR and FQNEAQ (reference sequence). The CDR3 spans 12 residues. CDR3 DNA: TGTGCGACAGGGACAAATAATTCACCCCTCCACTTT. Amino acid sequence: CATGTNNSPLHF.

The rearrangement uses TRBV7-2 and TRBJ2-5, with a tentative D call TRBD2 (6 bases). Germline V lookup: CDR1 SGHTA, CDR2 FQGNSA. CDR3 length: 15 residues. V lost 5 bases and J lost 3, with 16 bases in between. CDR3 sequence (DNA): TGTGCCAGCAGCCGCTCCCGCGGGAAGAAAGAGACCCAGTACTTC. Residues: CASSRSRGKKETQYF.